These T cell receptor beta chains were read from a single sample in a study of T cells after yellow fever vaccination. From the 5' RACE reads, TCRdb called clonotypes with MiXCR, one entry per CDR3 protein. Among hundreds of thousands of distinct CDR3 sequences listed, more than 9% were seen once. Sequenced material: PBMCs, taken on the day of the first yellow fever vaccination. Every receptor here comes from a young man who received the YFV17D yellow fever vaccine. Both conserved end residues are part of each CDR3. Each record gives: V gene, clone size, D gene, J gene, CDR3 protein, CDR3 DNA. D genes are given only for firm matches. The listing skips clone size in some rows; elsewhere it reads once, few, many or a size class.

TRBV20-1,many,-,TRBJ2-3,CSAPSPGTDTQYF,TGCAGTGCACCTTCACCCGGAACAGATACGCAGTATTTT
TRBV4-3,-,-,TRBJ1-2,CASSHPGGSGSGYTF,TGCGCCAGCAGCCACCCGGGAGGTAGCGGATCTGGCTACACCTTC
TRBV20-1,few,-,TRBJ2-1,CSAALGGRQFF,TGCAGTGCCGCATTGGGGGGCAGGCAGTTCTTC
TRBV4-2,-,-,TRBJ1-6,CASSQINSPLHF,TGTGCCAGCAGCCAAATAAATTCACCCCTCCACTTT
TRBV9,-,-,TRBJ2-5,CASSVGPAGQRKTQYF,TGTGCCAGCAGCGTAGGACCAGCGGGACAACGGAAGACCCAGTACTTC
TRBV12-3/TRBV12-4,-,-,TRBJ1-2,CASSLFNSFGYGYTF,TGTGCCAGCAGCTTATTCAACTCCTTTGGCTATGGCTACACCTTC
TRBV5-1,few,TRBD1,TRBJ1-1,CASSAGTGGTGTEAFF,TGCGCCAGCAGCGCGGGGACAGGGGGAACCGGGACTGAAGCTTTCTTT
TRBV5-1,many,-,TRBJ2-5,CASSFISGEETQYF,TGCGCCAGCAGCTTCATTTCCGGAGAAGAGACCCAGTACTTC
TRBV20-1,-,-,TRBJ1-5,CSARENQPQHF,TGCAGTGCTAGAGAAAATCAGCCCCAGCATTTT
TRBV6-6,-,-,TRBJ1-3,CASSYSRPVAIYF,TGTGCCAGCAGTTACTCGAGACCCGTCGCCATATATTTT
TRBV7-9,few,-,TRBJ2-7,CASSLGPGEQYF,TGTGCCAGCAGCCTAGGCCCGGGGGAGCAGTACTTC
TRBV7-8,-,TRBD2,TRBJ2-5,CASSPDPLGREGQETQYF,TGTGCCAGCAGCCCAGACCCATTGGGGCGGGAGGGACAAGAGACCCAGTACTTC
TRBV6-2/TRBV6-3,-,-,TRBJ2-7,CASSYSQGMYYEQYF,TGTGCCAGCAGTTACTCGCAGGGGATGTACTACGAGCAGTACTTC
TRBV12-5,-,-,TRBJ1-4,CASGPTGRLNEKLFF,TGTGCTAGTGGTCCAACCGGACGGCTTAATGAAAAACTGTTTTTT
TRBV12-3/TRBV12-4,few,TRBD2,TRBJ2-1,CASSRGLAGYEQFF,TGTGCCAGCAGTCGGGGACTAGCGGGGTATGAGCAGTTCTTC
TRBV6-1,few,-,TRBJ2-5,CASSEEDSQETQYF,TGTGCCAGCAGTGAAGAGGACAGCCAAGAGACCCAGTACTTC
TRBV7-2,few,TRBD2,TRBJ2-3,CASSGTSDTQYF,TGTGCCAGCAGCGGGACTAGTGATACGCAGTATTTT
TRBV6-1,few,-,TRBJ1-2,CASRSQGTYGYTF,TGTGCCAGCAGGTCTCAGGGGACCTATGGCTACACCTTC
TRBV12-3/TRBV12-4,few,-,TRBJ2-3,CASSHRGAYTDTQYF,TGTGCCAGCAGTCATCGCGGGGCTTACACAGATACGCAGTATTTT
TRBV20-1,many,-,TRBJ2-3,CSASVRALTSTDTQYF,TGCAGTGCTAGTGTCCGGGCCCTCACTAGCACAGATACGCAGTATTTT
TRBV4-2,-,TRBD1,TRBJ2-2,CASSQPNRGNTGELFF,TGTGCCAGCAGCCAGCCCAACAGGGGGAACACCGGGGAGCTGTTTTTT
TRBV7-9,-,TRBD1,TRBJ1-1,CASSPTGGRQAFF,TGTGCCAGCAGCCCCACAGGGGGGAGACAGGCTTTCTTT
TRBV7-2,-,-,TRBJ2-2,CASSSKPANTGELFF,TGTGCCAGCAGCTCCAAACCAGCTAACACCGGGGAGCTGTTTTTT
TRBV28,few,TRBD2,TRBJ2-2,CASSPGIGEGTGELFF,TGTGCCAGCAGTCCCGGAATTGGGGAGGGCACCGGGGAGCTGTTTTTT
TRBV5-6,-,TRBD1,TRBJ2-3,CASISVQTGSNTDTQYF,TGTGCCAGCATCTCCGTCCAGACAGGGTCAAACACAGATACGCAGTATTTT
TRBV20-1,-,TRBD2,TRBJ2-1,CSVPGTSGFNEQFF,TGCAGTGTTCCCGGGACTAGCGGATTCAATGAGCAGTTCTTC
TRBV4-2,-,-,TRBJ2-1,CASSQRQLSSYNEQFF,TGTGCCAGCAGCCAACGACAGTTGAGCTCCTACAATGAGCAGTTCTTC
TRBV18,-,-,TRBJ1-5,CASSDTGTGQPQHF,TGTGCCAGCTCAGACACAGGGACTGGACAGCCCCAGCATTTT
TRBV7-8,few,-,TRBJ1-1,CASSNPYRGTEAFF,TGTGCCAGCAGCAATCCCTACCGTGGCACTGAAGCTTTCTTT
TRBV27,few,TRBD1,TRBJ2-7,CASSLDGTGFFVPYEQYF,TGTGCCAGCAGTTTAGACGGGACAGGGTTTTTCGTCCCCTACGAGCAGTACTTC
TRBV5-1,-,-,TRBJ1-4,CASSLAAVTNEKLFF,TGCGCCAGCAGCTTGGCAGCGGTGACTAATGAAAAACTGTTTTTT
TRBV5-1,few,-,TRBJ1-1,CASSFGGETLEAFF,TGCGCCAGCAGCTTCGGCGGGGAGACACTTGAAGCTTTCTTT
TRBV4-1,-,-,TRBJ1-6,CASSQVGRAPVDRLHF,TGCGCCAGCAGCCAAGTCGGCCGGGCCCCCGTAGATCGCCTCCACTTT
TRBV18,few,-,TRBJ2-5,CASSPPGEETQYF,TGTGCCAGCTCACCACCGGGGGAGGAGACCCAGTACTTC
TRBV5-4,-,TRBD1,TRBJ2-6,CAGLTGPPGANVLTF,TGTGCCGGATTGACAGGGCCTCCTGGGGCCAACGTCCTGACTTTC
TRBV6-4,few,-,TRBJ2-3,CASIGRGSSDTQYF,TGTGCCAGCATCGGCAGGGGTTCATCAGATACGCAGTATTTT
TRBV5-5,-,-,TRBJ2-1,CASSLVAAQFF,TGTGCCAGCAGCTTGGTTGCGGCGCAGTTCTTC
TRBV19,few,-,TRBJ2-5,CASSIWKETQYF,TGTGCCAGTAGTATTTGGAAAGAGACCCAGTACTTC
TRBV3-1,few,TRBD1,TRBJ1-5,CASSFRTGTQPQHF,TGTGCCAGCAGCTTTAGGACAGGGACTCAGCCCCAGCATTTT
TRBV5-4,-,-,TRBJ2-3,CASSWVGARADTQYF,TGTGCCAGCAGCTGGGTGGGTGCTAGGGCAGATACGCAGTATTTT
TRBV7-2,few,-,TRBJ2-5,CASSLEAEVTQYF,TGTGCCAGCAGCTTAGAAGCGGAGGTGACCCAGTACTTC
TRBV7-9,-,-,TRBJ2-3,CASSLVGRELLTQYF,TGTGCCAGCTCCCTAGTGGGTCGTGAGTTACTTACGCAGTATTTT